A single sample is the source of the 15 T cell receptor beta chains below, sequenced in a study of post-analysis software for immune sequencing data. Notes on the study in general: The five TRBV segments detected at higher frequency in patients than in controls included TRBV5-6, TRBV5-1 and TRBV20-1.

No antigen has been assigned to these receptors. Tagging with unique molecular identifiers was a feature of the TCR beta cDNA libraries. TCRdb independently ran MiXCR on the PCR reads; one entry per CDR3 protein. The sample contains fewer than 900,000 distinct CDR3 sequences, roughly 46% of which appear only once. Input material: blood. These receptors originate from a girl aged 5 to 17 with multiple sclerosis.

The genes are TRBV13 and TRBJ2-5; a weak D match, TRBD2 (6 bases). The CDR3 extends over 15 amino acids. CDR1 PRHDT and CDR2 FYEKMQ come from the germline V gene (reference sequence). Trimming left V 3 bases short and J 11 bases short, with 22 bases between. CDR3 sequence (DNA): TGTGCCAGCAGCTTGGGTAGCGGCCTCTACAATGAGCAGTACTTC. It specifies CASSLGSGLYNEQYF.

V is TRBV24-1 and J is TRBJ2-1; 7 nucleotides line up with TRBD1. The J segment lost 4 bases and the V segment lost 6 bases, leaving 5 bases of the junction unmatched. Germline-derived CDR1 and CDR2 are KGHDR and SFDVKD. This CDR3 is 14 amino acids long. The chain's CDR3 is CATSTGTAYNEQFF. The CDR3 DNA follows: TGTGCCACCAGTACCGGGACAGCTTACAATGAGCAGTTCTTC.

This clonotype was counted between two and nine times. CDR3 nucleotides: TGTGCCAGTACGGACGGGGTTAGCAATCAGCCCCAGCATTTT. Translation: CASTDGVSNQPQHF. J is TRBJ1-5 and V is TRBV6-6; D uncertain. The CDR3 has 14 amino acids. CDR1 and CDR2 (germline): MNHNY, SVGAGI (reference sequence). The germline V and J ends were trimmed by 9 bases and 0 bases, with 12 bases remaining between them.

V gene TRBV7-9 combines with J gene TRBJ2-6; TRBD2 matches 7 bases. There are 16 residues in the CDR3. Losses at the gene ends were 5 bases for V and 3 bases for J; bases not matched to a gene: 7. The V gene's germline CDR1 is SEHNR and CDR2 FQNEAQ (reference sequence). The chain's CDR3 is CASSDTGEGGANVLTF. The CDR3 bases are TGTGCCAGCAGCGATACGGGGGAGGGTGGGGCCAACGTCCTGACTTTC.

The sample holds a few counts of this clonotype. V usage is TRBV12-3 or TRBV12-4 and J usage is TRBJ2-5; D gene ambiguous. V lost 8 bases, J lost 7 bases, and 20 bases lay in between. This CDR3 region has 14 residues. Here the CDR3 reads CASAFESEWGTQYF. CDR3 nucleotide sequence: TGTGCCAGCGCCTTTGAGTCTGAGTGGGGGACCCAGTACTTC.

There are a few counts of this clonotype. The J gene is TRBJ2-7, the V gene TRBV4-2; weak D call: TRBD2 (6 bases). The CDR3 runs to 13 residues. Germline V CDR1 and CDR2: LGHNA, YNFKEQ. V dropped 0 bases and J dropped 5 bases, with 8 bases sitting between them. CDR3 region: CASSQDWRDEQYF. The DNA for the CDR3 is TGTGCCAGCAGCCAAGATTGGAGGGACGAGCAGTACTTC.

The rearrangement joins TRBV12-5 to TRBJ2-7; 7 nucleotides agree with TRBD1. V trimming: 4 bases; J trimming: 2 bases; junction bases outside the gene matches: 11. The germline CDR1 and CDR2 sequences are LGHNT and FRNRAP. The CDR3 totals 16 residues. The CDR3 coding sequence is TGTGCTAGTGGTTCGCCCGGGACAGCATTTACCTACGAGCAGTACTTC. This encodes CASGSPGTAFTYEQYF.

As for this clonotype: Mismatch with germline at one junction end may stem from a read error. The CDR3: CASSLFGTGSNQPQHF. The CDR3 bases are TGTGCCAGTAGCTTGTTCGGGACAGGGAGCAATCAGCCCCAGCATTTT. The chain couples TRBV5-6 to TRBJ1-5; 9 nucleotides align to TRBD1. This CDR3 region has 16 residues. CDR1 is SGHDT and CDR2 is YYEEEE in the germline V gene. Drawing the rest from reference TRBV5-6 and TRBJ1-5, the complete variable domain is DAGVTQSPTHLIKTRGQQVTLRCSPKSGHDTVSWYQQALGQGPQFIFQYYEEEERQRGNFPDRFSGHQFPNYSSELNVNALLLGDSALYLCASSLFGTGSNQPQHFGDGTRLSIL.

This clonotype was observed a few times. The V call is TRBV20-1, the J call TRBJ2-5; no clear D gene. There are 13 residues in the CDR3. Germline CDR1 is DFQATT and CDR2 is SNEGSKA (reference sequence). Between the trimmed V and J ends, which lost 3 bases and 11 bases, there was a span of 19 bases. CDR3 in amino acids: CSARALALMGQYF. CDR3 sequence (DNA): TGCAGTGCTAGGGCCCTGGCCCTTATGGGGCAGTACTTC.

Only a few counts were recorded for this clonotype. The V call is TRBV21-1, the J call TRBJ2-1; TRBD1 is the table's D call, not checked against the DNA. TRBV21-1 is a known pseudogene. There are 17 residues in the CDR3. The CDR3 nucleotides are TGTGCCAGCAGCAAGGGGGGCAGGGGATATCCCTACAATGAGCAGTTCTTC. This sequence encodes CASSKGGRGYPYNEQFF.

This clonotype was recorded once. The rearrangement uses TRBV24-1 and TRBJ2-7; 12 bases fit TRBD2. The assigned J gene may be wrong: the sequence end matches TRBJ2-5 better. Germline V gene sequence: CDR1 KGHDR, CDR2 SFDVKD. The CDR3 extends over 19 amino acids. The CDR3 coding sequence is TGTGCCACCAGTGATGCTGTGACTAGCGGGAGATTACGTCGGGAGACCCAGTACTTC. This encodes CATSDAVTSGRLRRETQYF.

The table lists this clonotype with a few counts. The CDR3 DNA reads as TGCAGTGCAGAGCCGGGACTAGCGGGATCCGGGGAGCTGTTTTTT. This encodes CSAEPGLAGSGELFF. The rearrangement uses TRBV20-1 and TRBJ2-2; 13 bases map to TRBD2. The CDR3 is 15 amino acids. The V gene's germline CDR1 is DFQATT and CDR2 SNEGSKA (reference sequence). V was pared by 6 bases and J by 6 bases, with 7 bases of the junction left unmatched.

The V and J genes are TRBV7-6 and TRBJ2-5, with 7 bases aligning to TRBD2. Trimming cost V 1 base and J 3 bases; bases outside gene matches: 8. The CDR3 contains 16 residues. From germline, CDR1 is SGHVS and CDR2 FNYEAQ. CDR3 DNA: TGTGCCAGCAGCTTAGAGTTTGGGAGGGCGAAAGAGACCCAGTACTTC. Translating gives CASSLEFGRAKETQYF.

The rearrangement uses TRBV7-9 and TRBJ1-2; 7 nucleotides line up with TRBD1. The CDR3 runs to 16 residues. Unmatched junction bases numbered 8, after V lost 2 bases and J lost 2 bases. Germline CDR1 SEHNR, CDR2 FQNEAQ (reference sequence). CDR3 DNA sequence: TGTGCCAGCAGCTTACGACAGGGACCGAACAACTATGGCTACACCTTC. Translated, it gives CASSLRQGPNNYGYTF.

There are a few counts of this clonotype. The chain is built from TRBV20-1 and TRBJ2-4, with D hard to call. The CDR3 covers 11 residues. Germline assignment: CDR1 DFQATT and CDR2 SNEGSKA (reference sequence). Trimming took 0 bases from V and 9 from J, leaving 6 bases between them. CDR3 DNA sequence: TGCAGTGCTAGAGATAAGGGCATTCAGTACTTC. Its protein is CSARDKGIQYF.